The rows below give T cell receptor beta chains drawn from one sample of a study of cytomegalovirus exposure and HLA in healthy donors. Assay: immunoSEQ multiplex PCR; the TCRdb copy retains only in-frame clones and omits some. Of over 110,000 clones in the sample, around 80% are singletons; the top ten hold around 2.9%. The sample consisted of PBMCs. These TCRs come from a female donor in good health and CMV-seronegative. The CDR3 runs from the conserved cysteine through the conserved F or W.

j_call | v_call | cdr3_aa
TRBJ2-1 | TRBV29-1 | CSVAGRGAIYNEQFF
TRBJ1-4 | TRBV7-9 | CASSLGAGARANEKLFF
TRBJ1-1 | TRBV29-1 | CSVPGQVNTEAFF
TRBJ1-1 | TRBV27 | CASRAGPGWMNTEAFF
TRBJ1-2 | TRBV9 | CASSGFRDYGYTF
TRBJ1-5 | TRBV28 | CASTRFGTPTQRGNQPQHF
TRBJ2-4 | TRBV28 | CASSLSGTGPILAKNIQYF
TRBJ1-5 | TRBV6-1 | CASSVSGQSKGNQPQHF
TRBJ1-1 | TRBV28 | CASSLNLLGGADTEAFF
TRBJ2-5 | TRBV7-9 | CSSSPTGVGQETQYF
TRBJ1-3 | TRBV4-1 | CASSPEGGPGNTIYF
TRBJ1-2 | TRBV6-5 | CASRPTGGLNYGYTF
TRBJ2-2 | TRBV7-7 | CASSSGQGNTGELFF
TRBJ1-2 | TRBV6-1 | CASSEATWTSYGYTF
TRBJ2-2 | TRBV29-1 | CSVLSSTGELFF
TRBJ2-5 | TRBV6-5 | CASSPGTRETQYF